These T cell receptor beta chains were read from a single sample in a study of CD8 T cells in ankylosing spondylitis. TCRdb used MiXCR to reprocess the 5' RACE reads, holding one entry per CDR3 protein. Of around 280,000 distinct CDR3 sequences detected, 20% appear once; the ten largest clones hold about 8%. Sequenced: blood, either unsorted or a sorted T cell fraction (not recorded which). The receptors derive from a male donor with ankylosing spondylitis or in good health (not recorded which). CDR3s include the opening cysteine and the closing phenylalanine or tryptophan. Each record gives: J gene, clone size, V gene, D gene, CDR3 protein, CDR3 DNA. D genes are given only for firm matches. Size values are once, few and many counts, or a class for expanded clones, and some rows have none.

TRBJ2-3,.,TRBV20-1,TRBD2,CSASGLGATDTQYF,TGCAGTGCTAGCGGACTAGGGGCGACAGATACGCAGTATTTT
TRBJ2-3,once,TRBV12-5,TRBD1,CASGWTGDDTQYF,TGTGCTAGTGGATGGACAGGGGACGATACGCAGTATTTT
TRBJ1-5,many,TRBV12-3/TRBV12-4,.,CASRKQGDNQPQHF,TGTGCCAGCAGGAAACAGGGAGACAATCAGCCCCAGCATTTT
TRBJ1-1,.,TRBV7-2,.,CASSPYMNTEAFF,TGTGCCAGCAGCCCTTACATGAACACTGAAGCTTTCTTT
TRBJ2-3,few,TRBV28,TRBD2,CASSPVAGGPRNTQYF,TGTGCCAGCAGTCCCGTAGCGGGAGGGCCGAGAAATACGCAGTATTTT
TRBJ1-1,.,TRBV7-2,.,CASSFSPTNTEAFF,TGTGCCAGCAGCTTCTCCCCTACGAACACTGAAGCTTTCTTT
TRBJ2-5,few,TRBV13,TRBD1,CASSLAAGQAKETQYF,TGTGCCAGCAGCTTAGCCGCGGGACAGGCAAAAGAGACCCAGTACTTC
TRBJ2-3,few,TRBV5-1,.,CASSRPGVRDTQYF,TGCGCCAGCAGCAGACCAGGGGTCCGGGATACGCAGTATTTT
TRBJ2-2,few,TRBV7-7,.,CASSLESARPNTGELFF,TGTGCTAGCAGCTTAGAGTCGGCCCGGCCGAACACCGGGGAGCTGTTTTTT
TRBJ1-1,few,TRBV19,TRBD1,CASSVPGQGANTEAFF,TGTGCCAGTAGTGTCCCGGGACAGGGGGCCAACACTGAAGCTTTCTTT
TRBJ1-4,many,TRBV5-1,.,CASSENTATNEKLFF,TGCGCCAGCAGCGAAAACACAGCAACTAATGAAAAACTGTTTTTT
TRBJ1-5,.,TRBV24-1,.,CATSDLRGPPESNQPQHF,TGTGCCACCAGTGATCTCCGGGGCCCCCCGGAGAGCAATCAGCCCCAGCATTTT
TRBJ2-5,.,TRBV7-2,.,CASSLAGGLAETQYF,TGTGCCAGCAGCTTAGCGGGGGGGCTAGCGGAGACCCAGTACTTC
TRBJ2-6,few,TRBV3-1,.,CASRHKSGANVLTF,TGTGCCAGCAGACATAAGTCTGGGGCCAACGTCCTGACTTTC
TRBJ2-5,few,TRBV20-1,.,CSASGQQETQYF,TGCAGTGCTTCCGGACAGCAAGAGACCCAGTACTTC
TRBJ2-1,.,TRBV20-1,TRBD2,CSASSRLAYNEQFF,TGCAGTGCTAGTTCGCGACTAGCGTACAATGAGCAGTTCTTC
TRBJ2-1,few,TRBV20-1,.,CSARMVSYNEQFF,TGCAGTGCTAGAATGGTTAGTTACAATGAGCAGTTCTTC
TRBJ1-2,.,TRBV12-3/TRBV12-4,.,CASSHSDVGVEDF,TGTGCCAGCAGTCATTCTGACGTGGGGGTGGAAGACTTC
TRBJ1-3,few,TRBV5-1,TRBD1,CASSPGQGASGNTIYF,TGCGCCAGCAGCCCTGGACAGGGGGCGAGCGGAAACACCATATATTTT
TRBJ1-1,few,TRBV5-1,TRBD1,CASGDRGAGNTEAFF,TGCGCCAGCGGAGACAGGGGCGCGGGGAACACTGAAGCTTTCTTT
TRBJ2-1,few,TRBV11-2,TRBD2,CASSPRPREIYNEQFF,TGTGCCAGCAGCCCCCGGCCGCGGGAGATCTACAATGAGCAGTTCTTC
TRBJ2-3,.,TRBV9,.,CASSGLRDSASTDTQYF,TGTGCCAGCAGTGGACTCCGGGACTCCGCTAGCACAGATACGCAGTATTTT
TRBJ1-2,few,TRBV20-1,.,CSAHGRGGYGYTF,TGCAGTGCCCACGGACGTGGTGGCTATGGCTACACCTTC
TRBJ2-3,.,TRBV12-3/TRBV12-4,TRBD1,CASSGTDPGTQYF,TGTGCCAGCAGTGGGACAGACCCGGGTACGCAGTATTTT
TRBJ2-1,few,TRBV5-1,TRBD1,CASSGGQGGSYNEQFF,TGCGCCAGCAGTGGGGGACAGGGGGGCTCCTACAATGAGCAGTTCTTC
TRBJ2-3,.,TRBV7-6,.,CASSMMEISTDTQYF,TGTGCCAGCAGCATGATGGAGATCAGCACAGATACGCAGTATTTT
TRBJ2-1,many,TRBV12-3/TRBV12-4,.,CASSLGPYNEQFF,TGTGCCAGCAGTTTAGGGCCCTACAATGAGCAGTTCTTC
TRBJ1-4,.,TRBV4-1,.,CASSQEAGGLEKLFF,TGCGCCAGCAGCCAAGAAGCCGGGGGCCTTGAAAAACTGTTTTTT
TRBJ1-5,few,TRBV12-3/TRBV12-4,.,CASSRETQPQHF,TGTGCCAGCAGCCGCGAGACTCAGCCCCAGCATTTT
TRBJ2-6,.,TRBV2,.,CASRTAQGGANVLTF,TGTGCCAGCAGAACAGCTCAAGGTGGGGCCAACGTCCTGACTTTC
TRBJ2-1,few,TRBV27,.,CASSPTVYNEQFF,TGTGCCAGCAGTCCGACGGTCTACAATGAGCAGTTCTTC
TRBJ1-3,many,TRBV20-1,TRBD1,CSAGQDGNTIYF,TGCAGTGCCGGACAGGACGGAAACACCATATATTTT
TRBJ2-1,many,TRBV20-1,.,CSATPLTLAIDEQFF,TGCAGTGCTACGCCGTTGACCCTGGCAATAGATGAGCAGTTCTTC
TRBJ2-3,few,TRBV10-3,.,CAISESLHSTDTQYF,TGTGCCATCAGTGAGTCGCTTCATTCCACAGATACGCAGTATTTT
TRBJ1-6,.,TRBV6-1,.,CASGPGYNSPLHF,TGTGCCAGCGGTCCCGGCTATAATTCACCCCTCCACTTT
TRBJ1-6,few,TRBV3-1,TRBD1,CASRATGADSPLHF,TGTGCCAGCAGAGCGACAGGGGCAGACTCACCCCTCCACTTT
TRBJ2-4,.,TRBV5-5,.,CASSLGAGSSNIQYF,TGTGCCAGCAGCTTGGGGGCAGGGTCCAGTAACATTCAGTACTTC
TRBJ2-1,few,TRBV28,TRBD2,CASSLAGLAGYGSYNEQFF,TGTGCCAGCAGTTTGGCGGGACTAGCGGGATATGGCTCCTACAATGAGCAGTTCTTC
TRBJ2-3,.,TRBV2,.,CATNRDSTDTQYF,TGTGCCACAAACAGGGATAGCACAGATACGCAGTATTTT
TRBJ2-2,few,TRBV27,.,CASSFTGTGELFF,TGTGCCAGCAGTTTTACCGGGACCGGGGAGCTGTTTTTT
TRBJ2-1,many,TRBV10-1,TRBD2,CASSKLAGTNNEQFF,TGCGCCAGCAGTAAATTAGCGGGAACCAACAATGAGCAGTTCTTC
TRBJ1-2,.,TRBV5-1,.,CASSLDPDSGYTF,TGCGCCAGCAGCTTGGACCCGGATTCCGGCTACACCTTC
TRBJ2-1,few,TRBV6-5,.,CASSYNGPGMYNEQFF,TGTGCCAGCAGTTACAACGGCCCCGGTATGTACAATGAGCAGTTCTTC
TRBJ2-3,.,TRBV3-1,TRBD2,CASSPDSGRADTQYF,TGTGCCAGCAGCCCCGATAGCGGGAGAGCAGATACGCAGTATTTT
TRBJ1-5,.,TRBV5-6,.,CASSLARGQPQHF,TGTGCCAGCAGCTTGGCCCGGGGTCAGCCCCAGCATTTT
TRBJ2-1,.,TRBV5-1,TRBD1,CASSRTGFADSSYNEQFF,TGCGCCAGCAGTCGGACAGGGTTCGCTGATAGCTCCTACAATGAGCAGTTCTTC
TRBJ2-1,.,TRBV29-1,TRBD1,CSVAGTVDEQFF,TGCAGCGTCGCCGGGACAGTCGATGAGCAGTTCTTC
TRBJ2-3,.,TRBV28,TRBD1,CASSLLRTGWGDTQYF,TGTGCCAGCAGTCTACTCCGGACAGGGTGGGGAGATACGCAGTATTTT
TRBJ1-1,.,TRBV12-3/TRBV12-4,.,CASSFPPGAVNTEAFF,TGTGCCAGCAGTTTCCCCCCCGGGGCAGTGAACACTGAAGCTTTCTTT
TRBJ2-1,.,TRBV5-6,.,CASSPQTGPRLKATNYNEQFF,TGTGCCAGCAGCCCCCAGACAGGACCAAGGTTGAAGGCCACGAACTACAATGAGCAGTTCTTC
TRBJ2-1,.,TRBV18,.,CASSPNAASSYNEQFF,TGTGCCAGCTCACCAAATGCCGCCAGCTCCTACAATGAGCAGTTCTTC
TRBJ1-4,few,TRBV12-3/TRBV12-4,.,CASSFGQGFREKLFF,TGTGCCAGCAGTTTCGGCCAGGGGTTTCGGGAAAAACTGTTTTTT
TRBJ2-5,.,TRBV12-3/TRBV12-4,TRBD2,CASSLAGLSQETQYF,TGTGCCAGCAGTTTAGCGGGACTATCGCAAGAGACCCAGTACTTC
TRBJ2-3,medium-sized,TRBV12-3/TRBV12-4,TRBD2,CASSLQRRTSPDTQYF,TGTGCCAGCAGTCTTCAAAGGCGGACTAGCCCCGATACGCAGTATTTT